The T cell receptor (beta chain) described here comes from a study of T-cell reconstitution after alpha-beta-depleted transplantation in children. General observations from the study: Expanded clones from the graft, numbering several hundred, reportedly supplied alpha-beta T cells about two months after transplant.

On this clonotype itself: Antigen specificity is unknown.

V dropped 2 bases and J dropped 11; count of bases not matched to a gene: 10. This CDR3 is built from 15 residues. For TCRbeta, the library was prepared with unique molecular identifiers. TCRdb re-derived calls from the PCR reads in MiXCR, one entry per CDR3 protein. The profile shows approximately 400,000 distinct CDR3 sequences, around 15% of them singletons. The chain employs TRBV12-3 or TRBV12-4 and TRBJ2-1; 9 bases map to TRBD1. The clonotype originates from a boy younger than two who had a stem cell transplant for Wiskott-Aldrich syndrome, so the T cells may come from the graft donor. This material consisted of PBMCs, mostly from graft donor cells, taken 360 days after TCRalphabeta/CD19-depleted stem cell transplant. The DNA of the CDR3 is TGTGCCAGCAGTTTATGGGGACAGGGAGGGGAAAAGCAGTTCTTC. Its translation: CASSLWGQGGEKQFF.